The present entry profiles one T cell receptor beta chain with its context. Antigen unknown. Germline CDR1 reads SQVTM; CDR2 reads ANQGSEA. The CDR3 has 15 amino acids. With 4 bases clipped from V and 3 bases from J, the junction kept 9 bases outside the gene matches. The data were obtained in a study of CD8+ T cells in alopecia areata. Study information: Treated patients were given oral tofacitinib, which was dosed at 5 to 10 mg twice daily. General study findings and limits: Sharing of TCR sequences between patients (possibly for HLA-related reasons) was less clear than in mice.

As for treatment: oral pan-JAK inhibitor, 5-10 mg twice daily. It was cDNA, reverse transcribed from extracted RNA, that served as the sequencing template. Profiled with immunoSEQ multiplex PCR; TCRdb holds only in-frame clones, not every one. The repertoire holds about 160,000 clones, 50% to 70% seen once, with about 0.94% in the top ten. The material was CD4+ T cells sorted from blood, obtained at week 4, from a patient treated with tofacitinib. The rearrangement links TRBV29-1 to TRBJ2-3; 8 bases match TRBD1. The TCR was taken from a human donor with alopecia areata. The CDR3 loop reads CSVGRQGNPTDTQYF. The CDR3, as DNA: TGCAGCGTTGGCAGACAGGGGAATCCAACAGATACGCAGTATTTT.